The clone carrying this TCR beta chain counts as medium-sized (0.01 to 0.1%). These data originate in a study of spatial heterogeneity in lung cancer. Time point described: sample taken at primary tumor resection. Unsorted whole RNA samples from tumor, nontumor lung or frozen PBMC were sequenced. CDR3 length equals 12 residues. Per the germline V gene, CDR1 is SQVTM and CDR2 is ANQGSEA. Each CDR3 protein is one row after TCRdb ran MiXCR on the 5' RACE reads. The repertoire holds approximately 82,000 distinct CDR3 sequences, roughly 12% seen once, with around 4.6% in the top ten. The starting material was PBMCs, obtained at surgery. This TCR was sampled from a male donor with early-stage non-small cell lung cancer. The chain employs TRBV29-1 and TRBJ1-1; D is perhaps TRBD1 (6 bases). The CDR3: CSIGEGQTEAFF. The DNA for the CDR3 is TGCAGTATTGGAGAGGGACAAACTGAAGCTTTCTTT.